This T cell receptor beta chain was identified during a study of T-cell reconstitution after alpha-beta-depleted transplantation in children. The authors prepared the TCRbeta library with unique molecular identifiers. One entry per CDR3 protein, called by TCRdb with MiXCR from the PCR reads. There are about 300,000 distinct CDR3 sequences in the sample; around 7.1% occur only once, and about 8.2% lies in the top ten. Study-wide findings and caveats: A year post-transplant, T-cell counts and diversity derived mostly from newly produced T cells. Some patients owed their high day-60 TCRbeta diversity to surviving recipient T cells and thymic progenitors. Alpha-beta T cells about two months after transplant reportedly derived from several hundred expanded graft clones.

The table lists this clonotype with many counts. Its antigen is as yet unknown. CDR3 length: 14 amino acids. Per the germline V gene, CDR1 is LNHDA and CDR2 is SQIVND (reference sequence). Trimming took 3 bases from V and 4 from J, leaving 9 bases between them. The V call is TRBV19, the J call TRBJ2-2; D call uncertain. The source was peripheral blood, collected 360 days after TCRalphabeta/CD19-depleted stem cell transplant. This TCR came from a female patient aged 2-10 years who had a stem cell transplant for Fanconi anemia, so the T cells may come from the graft donor. CDR3 nucleotide sequence: TGTGCCAGTAGTATCAGCCAGTCCACCGGGGAGCTGTTTTTT. As protein: CASSISQSTGELFF.